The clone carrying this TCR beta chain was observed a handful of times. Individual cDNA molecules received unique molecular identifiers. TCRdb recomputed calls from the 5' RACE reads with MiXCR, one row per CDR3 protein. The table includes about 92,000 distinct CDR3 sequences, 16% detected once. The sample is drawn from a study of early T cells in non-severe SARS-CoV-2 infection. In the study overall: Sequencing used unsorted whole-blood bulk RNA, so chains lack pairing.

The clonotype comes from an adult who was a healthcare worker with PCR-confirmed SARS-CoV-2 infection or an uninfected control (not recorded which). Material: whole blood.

CDR3 sequence reads: CASSLKGATGYTF. Here the CDR3 DNA reads TGTGCCAGCAGTTTAAAGGGGGCGACCGGCTACACCTTC. The rearrangement links TRBV27 to TRBJ1-2; the match to TRBD1 covers 7 bases. J was trimmed by 8 bases and V by 2 bases; bases with no gene match: 5. CDR1 and CDR2 from the germline V gene are MNHEY and SMNVEV (reference sequence). The CDR3 loop spans 13 amino acids.